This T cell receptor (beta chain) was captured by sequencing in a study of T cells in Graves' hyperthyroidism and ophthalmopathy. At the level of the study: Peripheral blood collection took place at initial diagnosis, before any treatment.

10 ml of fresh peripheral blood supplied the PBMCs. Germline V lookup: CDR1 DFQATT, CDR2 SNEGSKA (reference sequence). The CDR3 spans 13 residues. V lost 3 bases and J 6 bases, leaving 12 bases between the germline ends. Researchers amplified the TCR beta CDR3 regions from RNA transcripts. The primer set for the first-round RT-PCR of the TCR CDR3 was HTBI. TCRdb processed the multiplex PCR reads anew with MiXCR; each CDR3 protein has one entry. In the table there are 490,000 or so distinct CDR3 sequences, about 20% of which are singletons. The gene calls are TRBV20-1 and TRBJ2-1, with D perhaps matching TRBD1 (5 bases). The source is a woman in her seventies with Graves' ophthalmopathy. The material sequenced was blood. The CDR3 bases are TGCAGTGCTAGCCAGGGCCGGGTCAATGAGCAGTTCTTC. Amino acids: CSASQGRVNEQFF.